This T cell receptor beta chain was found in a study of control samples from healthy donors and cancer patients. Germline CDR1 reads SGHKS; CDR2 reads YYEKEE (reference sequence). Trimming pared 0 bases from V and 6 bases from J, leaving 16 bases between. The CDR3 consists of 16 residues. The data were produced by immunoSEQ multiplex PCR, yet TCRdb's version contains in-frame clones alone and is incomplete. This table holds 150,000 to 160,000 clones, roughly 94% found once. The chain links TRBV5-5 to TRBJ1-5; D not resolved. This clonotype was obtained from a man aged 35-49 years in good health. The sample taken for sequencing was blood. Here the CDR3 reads CASSLAGQAIGQPQHF. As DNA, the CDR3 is TGTGCCAGCAGCTTGGCCGGGCAGGCCATCGGTCAGCCCCAGCATTTT.